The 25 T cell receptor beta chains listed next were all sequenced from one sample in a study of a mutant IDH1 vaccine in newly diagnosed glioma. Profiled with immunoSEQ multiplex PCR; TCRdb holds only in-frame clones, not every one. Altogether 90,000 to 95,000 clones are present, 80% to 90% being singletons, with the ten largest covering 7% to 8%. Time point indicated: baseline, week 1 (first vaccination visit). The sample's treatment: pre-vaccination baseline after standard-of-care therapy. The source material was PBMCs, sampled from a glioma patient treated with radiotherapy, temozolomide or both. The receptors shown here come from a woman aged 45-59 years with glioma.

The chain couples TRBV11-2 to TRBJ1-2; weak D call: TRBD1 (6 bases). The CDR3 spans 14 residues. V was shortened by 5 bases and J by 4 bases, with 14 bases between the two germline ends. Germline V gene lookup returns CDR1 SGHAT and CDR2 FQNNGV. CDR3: CASSPGRTAYGYTF. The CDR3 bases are TGTGCCAGCAGCCCTGGACGGACAGCCTATGGCTACACCTTC.

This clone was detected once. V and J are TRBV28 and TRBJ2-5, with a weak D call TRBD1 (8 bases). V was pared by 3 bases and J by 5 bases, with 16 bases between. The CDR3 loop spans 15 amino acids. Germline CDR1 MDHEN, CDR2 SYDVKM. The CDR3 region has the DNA TGTGCCAGCAGTTTTTCTGACAGGGGAGGGGAGACCCAGTACTTC. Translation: CASSFSDRGGETQYF.

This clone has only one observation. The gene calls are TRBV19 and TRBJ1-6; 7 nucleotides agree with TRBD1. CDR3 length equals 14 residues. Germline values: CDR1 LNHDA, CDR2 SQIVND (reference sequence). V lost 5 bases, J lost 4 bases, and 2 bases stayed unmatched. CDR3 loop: CASSQQGYNSPLHF. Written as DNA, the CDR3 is TGTGCCAGTAGTCAACAGGGGTATAATTCACCCCTCCACTTT.

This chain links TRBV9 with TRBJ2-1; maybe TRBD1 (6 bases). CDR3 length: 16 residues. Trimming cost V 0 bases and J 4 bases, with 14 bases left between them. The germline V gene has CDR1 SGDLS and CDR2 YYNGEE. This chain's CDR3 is CASSVATGTSYNEQFF. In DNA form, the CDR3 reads TGTGCCAGCAGCGTAGCTACAGGGACCAGTTACAATGAGCAGTTCTTC.

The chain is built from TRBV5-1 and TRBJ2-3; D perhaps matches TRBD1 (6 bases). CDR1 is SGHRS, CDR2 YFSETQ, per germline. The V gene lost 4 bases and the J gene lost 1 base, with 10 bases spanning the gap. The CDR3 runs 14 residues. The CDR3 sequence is CASSPGDGTDTQYF. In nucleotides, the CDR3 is TGCGCCAGCAGCCCAGGGGACGGCACAGATACGCAGTATTTT. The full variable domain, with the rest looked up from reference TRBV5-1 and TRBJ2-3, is KAGVTQTPRYLIKTRGQQVTLSCSPISGHRSVSWYQQTPGQGLQFLFEYFSETQRNKGNFPGRFSGRQFSNSRSEMNVSTLELGDSALYLCASSPGDGTDTQYFGPGTRLTVL.

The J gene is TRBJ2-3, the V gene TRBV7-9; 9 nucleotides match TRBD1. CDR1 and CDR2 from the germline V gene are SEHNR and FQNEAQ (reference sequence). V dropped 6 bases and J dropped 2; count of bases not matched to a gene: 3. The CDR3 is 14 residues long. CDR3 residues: CASSTGGYTDTQYF. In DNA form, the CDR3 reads TGTGCCAGCAGTACAGGGGGCTACACAGATACGCAGTATTTT.

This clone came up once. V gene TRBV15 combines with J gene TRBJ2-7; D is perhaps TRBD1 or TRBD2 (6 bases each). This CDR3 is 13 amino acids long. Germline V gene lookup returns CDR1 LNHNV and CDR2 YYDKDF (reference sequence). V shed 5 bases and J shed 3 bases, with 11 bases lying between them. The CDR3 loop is CATSRGGIYEQYF. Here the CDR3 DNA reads TGTGCCACCAGCCGAGGGGGGATCTACGAGCAGTACTTC.

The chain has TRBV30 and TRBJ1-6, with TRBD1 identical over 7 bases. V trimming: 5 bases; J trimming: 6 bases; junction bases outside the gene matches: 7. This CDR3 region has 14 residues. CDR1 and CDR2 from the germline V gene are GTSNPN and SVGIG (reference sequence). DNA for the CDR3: TGTGCCTGGGATGGGACAGAACGTAATTCACCCCTCCACTTT. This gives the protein CAWDGTERNSPLHF.

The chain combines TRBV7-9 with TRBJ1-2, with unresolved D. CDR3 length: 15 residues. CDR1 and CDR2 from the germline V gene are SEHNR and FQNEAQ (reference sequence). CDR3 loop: CVATEPGTSSAGYTF. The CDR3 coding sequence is TGTGTCGCGACTGAACCGGGAACTAGCTCCGCTGGCTACACCTTC.

The CDR3 region has the DNA TGCGCCAGCAGCTTGGACAGCCTGAACACTGAAGCTTTCTTT. Its protein is CASSLDSLNTEAFF. The J gene is TRBJ1-1, the V gene TRBV5-1; D is unclear. CDR3 length: 14 residues. Germline values: CDR1 SGHRS, CDR2 YFSETQ. Trimming took off 0 bases at V and 0 bases at J, with 6 bases between the two ends.

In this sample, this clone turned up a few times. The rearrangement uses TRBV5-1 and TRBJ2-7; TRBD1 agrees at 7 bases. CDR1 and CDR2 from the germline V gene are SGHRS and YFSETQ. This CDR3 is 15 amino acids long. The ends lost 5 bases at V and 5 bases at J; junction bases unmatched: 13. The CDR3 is CASRDPGQYPHEQYF. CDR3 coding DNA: TGCGCCAGCAGAGATCCGGGACAGTACCCCCACGAGCAGTACTTC.

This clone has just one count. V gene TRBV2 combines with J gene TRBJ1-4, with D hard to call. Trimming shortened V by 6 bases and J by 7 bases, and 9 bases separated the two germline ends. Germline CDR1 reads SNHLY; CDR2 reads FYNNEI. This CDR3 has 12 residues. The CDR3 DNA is TGTGCCAGCAGATTGGAACGTGAAAAACTGTTTTTT. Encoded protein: CASRLEREKLFF.

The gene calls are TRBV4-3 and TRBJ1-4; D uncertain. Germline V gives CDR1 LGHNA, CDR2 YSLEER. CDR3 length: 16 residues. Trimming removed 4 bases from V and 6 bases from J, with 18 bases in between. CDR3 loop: CASSRSWAGTDEKLFF. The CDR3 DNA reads TGCGCCAGCAGCCGATCGTGGGCAGGCACGGATGAAAAACTGTTTTTT.

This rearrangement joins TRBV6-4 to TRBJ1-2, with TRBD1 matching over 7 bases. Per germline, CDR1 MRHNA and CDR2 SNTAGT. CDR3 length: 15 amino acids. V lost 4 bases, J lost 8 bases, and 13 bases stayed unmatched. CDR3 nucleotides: TGTGCCAGCAGTGCTTACCGGACAGGTGGTGGGGGCTACACCTTC. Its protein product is CASSAYRTGGGGYTF.

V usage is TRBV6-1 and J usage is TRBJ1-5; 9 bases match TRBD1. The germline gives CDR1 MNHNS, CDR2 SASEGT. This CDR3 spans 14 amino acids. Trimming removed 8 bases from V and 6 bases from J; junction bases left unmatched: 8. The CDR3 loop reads CASLPGQGFQPQHF. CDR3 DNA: TGTGCCAGCCTACCGGGACAGGGCTTTCAGCCCCAGCATTTT.

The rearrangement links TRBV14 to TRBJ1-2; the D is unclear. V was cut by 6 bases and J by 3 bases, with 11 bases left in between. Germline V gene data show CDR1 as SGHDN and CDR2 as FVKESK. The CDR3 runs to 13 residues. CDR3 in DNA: TGTGCCAGCAGTCGCCGGAGGGACTATGGCTACACCTTC. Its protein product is CASSRRRDYGYTF. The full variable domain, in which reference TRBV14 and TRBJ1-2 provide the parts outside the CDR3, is EAGVTQFPSHSVIEKGQTVTLRCDPISGHDNLYWYRRVMGKEIKFLLHFVKESKQDESGMPNNRFLAERTGGTYSTLKVQPAELEDSGVYFCASSRRRDYGYTFGSGTRLTVV.

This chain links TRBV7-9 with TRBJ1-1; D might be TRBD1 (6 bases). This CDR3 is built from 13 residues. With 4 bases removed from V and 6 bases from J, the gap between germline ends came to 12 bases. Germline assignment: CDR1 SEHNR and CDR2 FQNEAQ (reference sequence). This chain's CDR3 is CASSSTGLAEAFF. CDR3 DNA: TGTGCCAGCAGCTCCACAGGGTTGGCTGAAGCTTTCTTT.

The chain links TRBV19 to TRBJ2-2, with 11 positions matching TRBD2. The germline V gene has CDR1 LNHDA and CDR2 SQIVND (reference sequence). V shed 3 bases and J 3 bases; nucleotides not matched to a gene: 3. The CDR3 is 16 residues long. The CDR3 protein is CASSISGGAHTGELFF. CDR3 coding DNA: TGTGCCAGTAGTATTAGCGGGGGGGCCCACACCGGGGAGCTGTTTTTT. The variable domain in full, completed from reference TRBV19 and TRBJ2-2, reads DGGITQSPKYLFRKEGQNVTLSCEQNLNHDAMYWYRQDPGQGLRLIYYSQIVNDFQKGDIAEGYSVSREKKESFPLTVTSAQKNPTAFYLCASSISGGAHTGELFFGEGSRLTVL.

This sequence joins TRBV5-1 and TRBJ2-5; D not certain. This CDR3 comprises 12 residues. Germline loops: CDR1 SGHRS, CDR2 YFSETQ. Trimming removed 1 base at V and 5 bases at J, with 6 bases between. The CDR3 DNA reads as TGCGCCAGCAGCTTGAGATCCGAGACCCAGTACTTC. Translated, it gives CASSLRSETQYF.

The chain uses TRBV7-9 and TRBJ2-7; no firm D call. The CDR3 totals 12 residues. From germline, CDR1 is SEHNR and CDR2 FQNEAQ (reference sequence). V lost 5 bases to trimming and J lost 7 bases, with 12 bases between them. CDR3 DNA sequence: TGTGCCAGCAGCCCCCGGGCCCAGGAGCAGTACTTC. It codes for CASSPRAQEQYF.

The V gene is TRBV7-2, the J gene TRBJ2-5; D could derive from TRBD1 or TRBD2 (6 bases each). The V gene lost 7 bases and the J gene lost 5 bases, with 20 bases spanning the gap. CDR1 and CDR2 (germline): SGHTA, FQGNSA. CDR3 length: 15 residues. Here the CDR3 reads CASIQSGGGRETQYF. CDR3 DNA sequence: TGTGCCAGCATCCAATCCGGGGGCGGTCGGGAGACCCAGTACTTC.

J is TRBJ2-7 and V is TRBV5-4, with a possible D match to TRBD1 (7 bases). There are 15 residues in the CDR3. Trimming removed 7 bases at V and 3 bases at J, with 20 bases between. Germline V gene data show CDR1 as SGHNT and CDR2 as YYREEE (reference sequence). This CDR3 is CASSSQGGHFYEQYF. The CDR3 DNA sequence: TGTGCCAGCTCCTCTCAGGGGGGACACTTCTACGAGCAGTACTTC.

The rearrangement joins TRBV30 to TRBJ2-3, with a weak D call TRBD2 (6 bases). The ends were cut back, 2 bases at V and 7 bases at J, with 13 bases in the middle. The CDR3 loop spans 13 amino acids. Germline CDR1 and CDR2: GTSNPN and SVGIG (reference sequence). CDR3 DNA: TGTGCCTGGAGTCCCGGGACTGCCCATACGCAGTATTTT. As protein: CAWSPGTAHTQYF.

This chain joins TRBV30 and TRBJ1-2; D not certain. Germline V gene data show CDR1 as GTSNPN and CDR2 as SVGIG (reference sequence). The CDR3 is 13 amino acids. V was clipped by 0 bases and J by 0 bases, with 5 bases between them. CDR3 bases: TGTGCCTGGAGTGTAACCACTAACTATGGCTACACCTTC. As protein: CAWSVTTNYGYTF.

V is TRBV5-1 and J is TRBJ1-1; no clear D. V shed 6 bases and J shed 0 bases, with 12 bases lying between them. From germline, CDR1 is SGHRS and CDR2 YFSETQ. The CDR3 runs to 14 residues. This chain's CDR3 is CASKFGVLNTEAFF. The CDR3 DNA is TGCGCCAGCAAATTTGGGGTATTGAACACTGAAGCTTTCTTT.